The clone carrying this TCR beta chain was seen a few times. Each PCR received spiked synthetic TCR analog templates. Generated by immunoSEQ multiplex PCR, the TCRdb table keeps only in-frame clones and is missing some. The sample yields 70,000 to 75,000 clones, 84% seen once. Germline assignment: CDR1 GTSNPN and CDR2 SVGIG (reference sequence). The CDR3 length is 13 residues. Trimming pared 4 bases from V and 2 bases from J, leaving 11 bases between. These data originate in a study of PD-L1 blockade in urothelial cancer. Study details: Analysis of blood occurred 3 weeks (second dose) and 6 weeks after treatment start. Median blood clonality was about 0.081, with tens of thousands of unique TCRs.

Time point in this sample: pretreatment peripheral blood. J is TRBJ2-5 and V is TRBV30; D might be TRBD1 (6 bases). The source was PBMCs, collected around atezolizumab (anti-PD-L1) treatment. The sequence was obtained from a woman in her 70s with urothelial cancer. The CDR3 region is CAWKGRGQETQYF. The CDR3, as DNA: TGTGCCTGGAAAGGAAGGGGGCAAGAGACCCAGTACTTC. The variable domain in full, completed from reference TRBV30 and TRBJ2-5, reads SQTIHQWPATLVQPVGSPLSLECTVEGTSNPNLYWYRQAAGRGLQLLFYSVGIGQISSEVPQNLSASRPQDRQFILSSKKLLLSDSGFYLCAWKGRGQETQYFGPGTRLLVL.